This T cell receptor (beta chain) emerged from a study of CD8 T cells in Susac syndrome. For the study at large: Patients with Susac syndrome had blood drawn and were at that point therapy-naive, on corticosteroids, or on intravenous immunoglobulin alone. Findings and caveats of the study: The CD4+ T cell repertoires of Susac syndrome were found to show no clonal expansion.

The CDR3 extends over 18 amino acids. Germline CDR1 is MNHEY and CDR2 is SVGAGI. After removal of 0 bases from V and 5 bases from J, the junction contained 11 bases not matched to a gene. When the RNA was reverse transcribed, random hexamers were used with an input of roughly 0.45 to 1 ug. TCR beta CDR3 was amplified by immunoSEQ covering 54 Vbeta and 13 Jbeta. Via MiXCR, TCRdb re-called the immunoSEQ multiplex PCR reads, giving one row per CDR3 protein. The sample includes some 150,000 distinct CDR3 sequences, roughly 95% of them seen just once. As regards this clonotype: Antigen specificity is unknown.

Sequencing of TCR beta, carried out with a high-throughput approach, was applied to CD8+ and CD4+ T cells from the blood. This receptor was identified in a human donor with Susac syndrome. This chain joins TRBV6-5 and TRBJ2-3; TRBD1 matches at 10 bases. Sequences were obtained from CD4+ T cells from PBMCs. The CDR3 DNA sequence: TGTGCCAGCAGTTACTCGTCCCCGGGACAGGGGACAGGAGATACGCAGTATTTT. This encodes CASSYSSPGQGTGDTQYF.